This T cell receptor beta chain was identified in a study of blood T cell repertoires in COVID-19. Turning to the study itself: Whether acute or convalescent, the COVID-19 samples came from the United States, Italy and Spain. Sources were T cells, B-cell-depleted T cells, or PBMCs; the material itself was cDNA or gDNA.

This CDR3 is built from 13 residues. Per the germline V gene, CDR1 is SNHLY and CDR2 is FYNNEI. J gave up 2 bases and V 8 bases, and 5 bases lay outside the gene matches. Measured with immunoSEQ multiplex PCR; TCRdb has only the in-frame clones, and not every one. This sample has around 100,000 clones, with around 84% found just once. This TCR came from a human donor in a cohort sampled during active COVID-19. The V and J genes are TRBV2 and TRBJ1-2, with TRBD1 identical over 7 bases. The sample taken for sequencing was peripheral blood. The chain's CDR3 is CASGGTENYGYTF. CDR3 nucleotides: TGTGCCAGCGGGGGGACAGAGAACTATGGCTACACCTTC. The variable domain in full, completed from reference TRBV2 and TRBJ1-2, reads EPEVTQTPSHQVTQMGQEVILRCVPISNHLYFYWYRQILGQKVEFLVSFYNNEISEKSEIFDDQFSVERPDGSNFTLKIRSTKLEDSAMYFCASGGTENYGYTFGSGTRLTVV.